What follows are 31 T cell receptor beta chains derived from one specimen sequenced in a study of T cell responses to AZD1222 COVID-19 vaccine. TCRdb's table, derived via immunoSEQ multiplex PCR, lists solely in-frame clones and lacks some. The sample lists fewer than 180,000 clones, 94% seen once, with roughly 1.3% in the top ten. The sample was peripheral blood, taken on day 0 of AZD1222 vaccination. These receptors came from an adult in good health.

The rearrangement joins TRBV30 to TRBJ2-5; 11 positions agree with TRBD2. This CDR3 contains 15 residues. V lost 7 bases and J lost 1; bases outside the gene matches: 8. Germline values: CDR1 GTSNPN, CDR2 SVGIG (reference sequence). For the CDR3, the DNA is TGTGCCTCCCAGACTAGCGGGAAACCCCAAGAGACCCAGTACTTC. Amino acid sequence: CASQTSGKPQETQYF. Using reference TRBV30 and TRBJ2-5 for the parts outside the CDR3, the full variable domain is SQTIHQWPATLVQPVGSPLSLECTVEGTSNPNLYWYRQAAGRGLQLLFYSVGIGQISSEVPQNLSASRPQDRQFILSSKKLLLSDSGFYLCASQTSGKPQETQYFGPGTRLLVL.

J is TRBJ1-5 and V is TRBV5-1; 7 nucleotides align to TRBD1. The CDR3 runs 13 residues. V shed 4 bases, J shed 3 bases, and the junction held 1 base outside the gene matches. Germline CDR1 is SGHRS and CDR2 is YFSETQ. In DNA form, the CDR3 reads TGCGCCAGCAGCGACAGGGACAATCAGCCCCAGCATTTT. This encodes CASSDRDNQPQHF.

This rearrangement joins TRBV5-1 to TRBJ2-3; 7 bases match TRBD1. The CDR3 spans 17 residues. V was clipped by 4 bases and J by 3 bases; unmatched bases: 14. Germline loops: CDR1 SGHRS, CDR2 YFSETQ. The CDR3 sequence is CASSPLPAGGYTDTQYF. In nucleotides, the CDR3 is TGCGCCAGCAGCCCTCTTCCGGCAGGGGGATATACAGATACGCAGTATTTT.

This sequence joins TRBV2 and TRBJ1-5; no definite D call. V lost 5 bases to trimming and J lost 4 bases, with 6 bases between them. CDR3 length equals 12 residues. The V gene's germline CDR1 is SNHLY and CDR2 FYNNEI. In nucleotides, the CDR3 is TGTGCCAGCAGTCCAACGAATCAGCCCCAGCATTTT. Residues: CASSPTNQPQHF.

The chain couples TRBV27 to TRBJ1-1; a weak D match, TRBD1 (5 bases). Germline values: CDR1 MNHEY, CDR2 SMNVEV (reference sequence). Trimming removed 3 bases at V and 6 bases at J, with 14 bases between. The CDR3 has 14 amino acids. This CDR3 is CASSFVSRGAEAFF. The CDR3 region has the DNA TGTGCCAGCAGTTTCGTTTCAAGGGGAGCTGAAGCTTTCTTT.

V and J are TRBV12-3 or TRBV12-4 and TRBJ1-6; the match to TRBD1 covers 7 bases. Trimming cost V 6 bases and J 6 bases; bases outside gene matches: 2. The CDR3 is made up of 13 amino acids. CDR3 loop: CASRQGSNSPLHF. The CDR3 bases are TGTGCCAGCAGACAGGGGAGTAATTCACCCCTCCACTTT.

This chain uses TRBV18 with TRBJ1-1; D gene unclear. The CDR3 is made up of 13 amino acids. With 5 bases removed from V and 0 bases from J, the gap between germline ends came to 7 bases. The V gene's germline CDR1 is KGHSH and CDR2 LQKENI. CDR3 amino acids: CASSSDLNTEAFF. As DNA, the CDR3 is TGTGCCAGCTCATCGGACTTGAACACTGAAGCTTTCTTT.

The chain joins TRBV3-1 (or the pseudogene TRBV3-2) to TRBJ2-5; 8 positions match TRBD2. Germline trimming cut 4 bases from V and 5 bases from J; bases unmatched to any gene: 9. Germline loops: CDR1 LGHDT, CDR2 YNNKEL (reference sequence). CDR3 length: 15 residues. The CDR3 nucleotides are TGTGCCAGCAGCCGCTCCGGGGGGGTCAAGGAGACCCAGTACTTC. Protein: CASSRSGGVKETQYF.

The chain couples TRBV5-4 to TRBJ2-1, with TRBD2 matching over 9 bases. Germline V gene sequence: CDR1 SGHNT, CDR2 YYREEE (reference sequence). This CDR3 is built from 13 residues. The V segment lost 5 bases and the J segment 4 bases; nucleotides outside the gene matches: 1. In nucleotides, the CDR3 is TGTGCCAGCAGGACTAGCGGATACAATGAGCAGTTCTTC. Translated, it gives CASRTSGYNEQFF.

The chain carries TRBV18 and TRBJ1-3; D may be TRBD1 (6 bases). The CDR3 has 15 amino acids. Germline CDR1 is KGHSH and CDR2 is LQKENI. Trimming shortened V by 4 bases and J by 4 bases, and 14 bases separated the two germline ends. CDR3 amino acids: CASSQQGSSGNTIYF. The CDR3 nucleotides are TGTGCCAGCTCACAACAGGGTTCGTCCGGAAACACCATATATTTT.

The chain has TRBV14 and TRBJ1-3, with D possibly being TRBD1 (6 bases). This CDR3 is 13 amino acids long. Per germline, CDR1 SGHDN and CDR2 FVKESK. Trimming cost V 6 bases and J 8 bases, with 14 bases left between them. The CDR3 DNA reads as TGTGCCAGCAGTCAGGGGTGGCCGGACACCATATATTTT. It codes for CASSQGWPDTIYF.

Comments on this clone: This sample also contains other DNA sequences that code for the same CDR3. The V and J genes are TRBV5-1 and TRBJ2-3; 12 bases agree with TRBD2. Trimming at V came to 2 bases and at J to 2 bases, leaving 3 bases not matched to a gene. This CDR3 contains 16 residues. CDR1 is SGHRS, CDR2 YFSETQ, per germline. CDR3 amino acids: CASSLLAGGLTDTQYF. The CDR3 nucleotides read TGCGCCAGCAGCTTACTAGCGGGGGGACTCACAGATACGCAGTATTTT.

This chain's CDR3 is CASISGDTRTDTQYF. CDR3 in DNA: TGTGCCAGCATTTCCGGGGACACCCGCACAGATACGCAGTATTTT. V is TRBV28 and J is TRBJ2-3; D perhaps matches TRBD1 (6 bases). In germline, CDR1 is MDHEN, CDR2 SYDVKM. The CDR3 sequence is 15 residues long. Trimming pared 7 bases from V and 1 base from J, leaving 15 bases between.

The rearrangement uses TRBV6-1 and TRBJ1-5; D gene uncertain. CDR3 length: 12 residues. Germline values: CDR1 MNHNS, CDR2 SASEGT. Trimming took 3 bases from V and 3 from J, leaving 3 bases between them. In DNA form, the CDR3 reads TGTGCCAGCAGTGATAACAATCAGCCCCAGCATTTT. Protein: CASSDNNQPQHF.

This sequence joins TRBV7-2 and TRBJ1-1, with D possibly TRBD1 on 5 matching bases. Per the germline V gene, CDR1 is SGHTA and CDR2 is FQGNSA. The CDR3 sequence is 14 residues long. V was cut by 8 bases and J by 3 bases, with 16 bases left in between. CDR3 residues: CASGSSGRDTEAFF. The CDR3 DNA sequence: TGTGCCAGCGGATCTTCGGGGCGGGACACTGAAGCTTTCTTT.

The chain recombines TRBV3-1 (or the pseudogene TRBV3-2) with TRBJ1-5; 7 bases fit TRBD1. The germline V gene has CDR1 LGHDT and CDR2 YNNKEL (reference sequence). This CDR3 has 14 amino acids. The V gene end was trimmed by 1 base and the J gene end by 6 bases; junction bases not matched to a gene: 3. The CDR3 region is CASSQVGGGQPQHF. CDR3 nucleotide sequence: TGTGCCAGCAGCCAAGTAGGGGGCGGTCAGCCCCAGCATTTT.

The V call is TRBV5-1, the J call TRBJ2-5, with 9 bases aligning to TRBD2. The CDR3 length is 15 residues. In germline, CDR1 is SGHRS, CDR2 YFSETQ. V was pared by 0 bases and J by 4 bases, with 4 bases of the junction left unmatched. CDR3 protein: CASSLEGLAGETQYF. The CDR3 region has the DNA TGCGCCAGCAGCTTGGAGGGACTAGCCGGAGAGACCCAGTACTTC.

This clone was recorded once. This chain links TRBV18 with TRBJ1-2, with a possible D match to TRBD1 (5 bases). This CDR3 is built from 14 residues. V was cut by 2 bases and J by 8 bases, with 15 bases left in between. Germline CDR1 reads KGHSH; CDR2 reads LQKENI. The CDR3 DNA is TGTGCCAGCTCACCAGTCAGGGCAGGGATCGGCTACACCTTC. It yields the protein CASSPVRAGIGYTF.

This clone was seen once. The rearrangement links TRBV19 to TRBJ1-2, with a tentative D call TRBD1 (5 bases). The CDR3 length is 15 residues. Deletions cut 10 bases from V and 6 bases from J, with 24 bases between. Germline lookup yields CDR1 LNHDA and CDR2 SQIVND (reference sequence). The CDR3 sequence: CATQSGQSDLHGYTF. Here the CDR3 DNA reads TGTGCCACCCAGTCAGGGCAAAGTGACCTTCATGGCTACACCTTC.

This clone was picked up one time. The chain employs TRBV6-1 and TRBJ1-3; D call uncertain. Trimming left V 3 bases short and J 2 bases short, with 5 bases between. The CDR3 runs 13 residues. Germline V gene sequence: CDR1 MNHNS, CDR2 SASEGT. CDR3 DNA sequence: TGTGCCAGCAGTGACAACGCTGGAAACACCATATATTTT. It yields the protein CASSDNAGNTIYF.

This chain links TRBV6-2 or TRBV6-3 with TRBJ2-7; either TRBD1 or TRBD2 may fit D (6 bases each). The CDR3 runs to 15 residues. Germline CDR1 and CDR2: MNHEY and SVGEGT. V was shortened by 4 bases and J by 7 bases, with 20 bases between the two germline ends. The CDR3 DNA reads TGTGCCAGCAGTTCAGTAGGGGGGACAACCGGTGAGCAGTACGTC. It yields the protein CASSSVGGTTGEQYV.

The V gene is TRBV27, the J gene TRBJ1-5, with 9 positions matching TRBD1. The germline gives CDR1 MNHEY, CDR2 SMNVEV (reference sequence). The CDR3 has 15 amino acids. Germline trimming cut 7 bases from V and 3 bases from J; bases unmatched to any gene: 7. CDR3 coding DNA: TGTGCCAGCAACCCCCGGGACAGGGTCAATCAGCCCCAGCATTTT. Protein: CASNPRDRVNQPQHF.

This chain joins TRBV7-2 and TRBJ2-5; 7 positions match TRBD2. From germline, CDR1 is SGHTA and CDR2 FQGNSA. Germline trimming cut 1 base from V and 9 bases from J; bases unmatched to any gene: 17. There are 17 residues in the CDR3. The CDR3 reads CASSLDGPAGPPWSQYF. The CDR3 bases are TGTGCCAGCAGCTTAGACGGCCCAGCGGGACCTCCGTGGTCCCAGTACTTC. The variable domain in full, completed from reference TRBV7-2 and TRBJ2-5, reads GAGVSQSPSNKVTEKGKDVELRCDPISGHTALYWYRQSLGQGLEFLIYFQGNSAPDKSGLPSDRFSAERTGGSVSTLTIQRTQQEDSAVYLCASSLDGPAGPPWSQYFGPGTRLLVL.

The rearrangement uses TRBV19 and TRBJ1-2; D might be TRBD1 (5 bases). V was shortened by 2 bases and J by 0 bases, with 10 bases between the two germline ends. This CDR3 has 15 amino acids. Germline lookup yields CDR1 LNHDA and CDR2 SQIVND (reference sequence). CDR3 coding DNA: TGTGCCAGTAGTATAAAATACAGGACTAACTATGGCTACACCTTC. Translated, it gives CASSIKYRTNYGYTF.

V and J are TRBV7-6 and TRBJ2-3; 7 bases line up with TRBD2. CDR1 SGHVS and CDR2 FNYEAQ come from the germline V gene. This CDR3 has 16 residues. The ends lost 1 base at V and 4 bases at J; junction bases unmatched: 8. The CDR3 reads CASSLVGSGGSDTQYF. The CDR3 nucleotides read TGTGCCAGCAGCTTAGTCGGTTCGGGAGGTTCAGATACGCAGTATTTT.

The genes are TRBV9 and TRBJ2-2; 9 nucleotides agree with TRBD2. CDR3 size: 17 residues. Germline V gene data show CDR1 as SGDLS and CDR2 as YYNGEE. V lost 2 bases and J lost 1; bases outside the gene matches: 6. The CDR3 protein is CASSVGELAGNTGELFF. For the CDR3, the DNA is TGTGCCAGCAGCGTTGGTGAACTAGCGGGGAACACCGGGGAGCTGTTTTTT.

The chain has TRBV9 and TRBJ1-3; a possible D gene is TRBD1 (5 bases). Germline-derived CDR1 and CDR2 are SGDLS and YYNGEE. Between the trimmed V and J ends, which lost 3 bases and 2 bases, there was a span of 21 bases. The CDR3 contains 18 residues. In nucleotides, the CDR3 is TGTGCCAGCAGCGCCGCAAGGTGGGGGGAAGATGCTGGAAACACCATATATTTT. The encoded protein is CASSAARWGEDAGNTIYF.

V is TRBV4-1 and J is TRBJ1-2; possibly TRBD1 for D (5 bases). This CDR3 is built from 14 residues. Germline loops: CDR1 MGHRA, CDR2 YSYEKL. The germline V and J ends were trimmed by 3 bases and 4 bases, with 12 bases remaining between them. CDR3 residues: CASSHGVGGYGYTF. As DNA, the CDR3 is TGCGCCAGCAGCCACGGCGTGGGGGGCTATGGCTACACCTTC.

The rearrangement uses TRBV10-3 and TRBJ2-5; 12 positions agree with TRBD2. V shed 2 bases, J shed 1 base, and the junction held 2 bases outside the gene matches. Per germline, CDR1 ENHRY and CDR2 SYGVKD. This CDR3 region has 16 residues. DNA of the CDR3: TGTGCCATCAGTGAGGCTAGCGGGGGGGGCCAAGAGACCCAGTACTTC. This codes for CAISEASGGGQETQYF.

The chain has TRBV7-9 and TRBJ1-4, with D unresolved. The V gene's germline CDR1 is SEHNR and CDR2 FQNEAQ (reference sequence). V was cut by 2 bases and J by 6 bases, with 16 bases left in between. This CDR3 region has 16 residues. CDR3 nucleotide sequence: TGTGCCAGCAGCTTACCACGGGCCACCGCGGATGAAAAACTGTTTTTT. Encoded protein: CASSLPRATADEKLFF.

The chain has TRBV27 and TRBJ1-1; tentative D call: TRBD1 (5 bases). The CDR3 is 15 amino acids. The germline V and J ends were trimmed by 5 bases and 11 bases, with 24 bases remaining between them. Germline V gene data show CDR1 as MNHEY and CDR2 as SMNVEV (reference sequence). CDR3 loop: CASSPARIVQGQAFF. The CDR3 DNA reads TGTGCCAGCAGTCCTGCCCGGATCGTTCAGGGTCAGGCTTTCTTT.